This T cell receptor beta chain was profiled in a study of cytomegalovirus exposure and HLA in healthy donors. Primers: 60 Vbeta forward and 13 Jbeta reverse. Only in-frame clones appear in the TCRdb table, and some are missing; sequencing was by immunoSEQ multiplex PCR. The sample records some 130,000 clones, roughly 60% being singletons. Sequencing was done on a sample of PBMCs. This sequence was found in a man between 40 and 49 years old in good health and CMV-seropositive.

This CDR3 is CASSPQSGSGETQYF. Written as DNA, the CDR3 is TGCGCCAGCAGCCCACAAAGTGGGAGTGGGGAGACCCAGTACTTC. V is TRBV4-1 and J is TRBJ2-5, with D tentatively TRBD2 (5 bases). Trimming stripped 4 bases from V and 5 bases from J, with 17 bases between. CDR3 length: 15 amino acids. CDR1 MGHRA and CDR2 YSYEKL come from the germline V gene.